The entry below describes one TCR beta chain. Its antigen is undetermined. The V segment lost 6 bases and the J segment 5 bases; nucleotides outside the gene matches: 4. The CDR3 loop spans 14 amino acids. CDR1 is MDHEN and CDR2 is SYDVKM in the germline V gene. The data were obtained in a study of beta chain features in type 1 diabetes. Overall study context: Patients looked much like healthy donors when it came to age, gender and cell yields. Summed over all samples, the examined sorted cells came to more than 85 million. Broader study findings: People with Type 1 diabetes carried modestly yet significantly shorter TCRB CDR3s in all four CD4+ subsets.

Heparinised blood was drawn once per donor, averaging around 120 mL. Sorting gave populations that all exceeded 95% purity. Investigators reverse transcribed all isolated RNA, so they sequenced expressed TCRB transcripts. Assay: immunoSEQ multiplex PCR; the TCRdb copy retains only in-frame clones and omits some. The sample lists some 240,000 clones; 16% were seen once. The sample taken for sequencing was naive CD4+ T cells from blood. The J gene is TRBJ2-2, the V gene TRBV28, with 9 bases aligning to TRBD1. The clonotype originates from a man aged 25 to 40 with type 1 diabetes. CDR3: CASSSGQGTGELFF. Written as DNA, the CDR3 is TGTGCCAGCAGCTCGGGACAGGGTACCGGGGAGCTGTTTTTT. The entire variable domain, with the rest obtained from reference TRBV28 and TRBJ2-2, is as follows: DVKVTQSSRYLVKRTGEKVFLECVQDMDHENMFWYRQDPGLGLRLIYFSYDVKMKEKGDIPEGYSVSREKKERFSLILESASTNQTSMYLCASSSGQGTGELFFGEGSRLTVL.